This T cell receptor (beta chain) was profiled in a study of T cells in Graves' hyperthyroidism and ophthalmopathy. This clonotype was counted at least ten times. The antigen remains undetermined. Uncontrolled infection, other autoimmune disease, pregnancy or lactation led to exclusion. The source material, RNA transcripts, was used to amplify TCR beta CDR3 regions. The TCR CDR3 was amplified in a first-round RT-PCR using the HTBI primer set. In TCRdb, the multiplex PCR reads were re-called with MiXCR into one record per CDR3 protein. Of 470,000 or so distinct CDR3 sequences in the sample, more than 20% are singletons; the top ten hold around 27%. Findings and caveats of the study: Using 13 V-J features, a model discriminated ophthalmopathy from stable hyperthyroidism. Blood held most thyroid clonotypes expanded above 0.001 frequency. It was a median about seven months before onset that the model predicted ophthalmopathy.

This clonotype was sampled from a man in his late teens or twenties with Graves' hyperthyroidism. The specimen was blood.

In DNA form, the CDR3 reads TGTGCCAGCAGTTCTACTGGGCGTATATCCTACGAGCAGTACTTC. It specifies CASSSTGRISYEQYF. The rearrangement uses TRBV28 and TRBJ2-7, with D unclear. The germline gives CDR1 MDHEN, CDR2 SYDVKM. Trimming stripped 4 bases from V and 1 base from J, with 14 bases between. CDR3 length: 15 residues.